These T cell receptor beta chains were read from a single sample in a study of OX40 agonist ivuxolimab in advanced cancers. TCRdb's copy holds only in-frame clones and misses some; the assay was immunoSEQ multiplex PCR. This table has approximately 73,000 clones, around 90% appearing once. This sample comprised CD4+ or CD8+ T cells sorted from blood, obtained in a trial of the OX40 agonist ivuxolimab. These receptors were taken from an adult with an advanced solid tumor such as melanoma, head and neck, liver or kidney cancer. Each CDR3 is given with its conserved first and last residue. D genes are given only for firm matches. Clone size is stated in some rows and not others, as once, few, many or a class when expanded.

j_call	d_call	v_call	clone_size	cdr3_aa	cdr3_nt
TRBJ1-3	-	TRBV27	-	CASKQSLSGNTIYF	TGTGCCAGCAAACAGTCTCTATCTGGAAACACCATATATTTT
TRBJ2-7	-	TRBV6-5	-	CASSRTGRPTYEQYF	TGTGCCAGCAGCCGAACAGGGAGGCCCACCTACGAGCAGTACTTC
TRBJ1-4	-	TRBV2	once	CASGRAPGREKLFF	TGTGCCAGCGGGAGGGCCCCAGGGCGTGAAAAACTGTTTTTT
TRBJ2-7	-	TRBV27	-	CASPPGGPASYEQYF	TGTGCCAGTCCTCCGGGGGGCCCGGCCTCCTACGAGCAGTACTTC
TRBJ1-2	TRBD1	TRBV5-1	once	CASSRGQEVVGYTF	TGCGCCAGCAGCAGGGGACAGGAGGTGGTTGGCTACACCTTC
TRBJ2-1	-	TRBV11-2	-	CASSFGHGYEQFF	TGTGCCAGCAGCTTTGGTCACGGCTATGAGCAGTTCTTC
TRBJ1-1	-	TRBV18	-	CASSPQGGSGTEAFF	TGTGCCAGCTCACCCCAAGGGGGATCGGGAACTGAAGCTTTCTTT
TRBJ2-7	-	TRBV10-2	-	CASSESSAQAYEQYF	TGCGCCAGCAGTGAGTCCTCGGCCCAGGCCTACGAGCAGTACTTC
TRBJ1-5	-	TRBV6-5	-	CASRGAGHQPQHF	TGTGCCAGCCGGGGGGCGGGTCATCAGCCCCAGCATTTT
TRBJ2-1	-	TRBV2	once	CASAKGRTYEQFF	TGTGCCAGCGCCAAGGGACGGACGTATGAGCAGTTCTTC
TRBJ2-7	-	TRBV5-1	-	CASSPWGQTYEQYF	TGCGCCAGCTCCCCCTGGGGCCAGACCTACGAGCAGTACTTC
TRBJ1-5	-	TRBV30	-	CAWNRGTMANQPQHF	TGTGCCTGGAATCGGGGGACAATGGCGAATCAGCCCCAGCATTTT
TRBJ1-4	-	TRBV27	-	CASSSDPYEKLFF	TGTGCCAGCAGTTCGGACCCCTATGAAAAACTGTTTTTT
TRBJ1-5	-	TRBV11-2	few	CASSEIRKSNQPQHF	TGTGCCAGCAGCGAGATCAGAAAGAGCAATCAGCCCCAGCATTTT
TRBJ2-3	TRBD1	TRBV5-1	-	CASSLMGQGMADTQYF	TGCGCCAGCAGCTTGATGGGACAGGGGATGGCAGATACGCAGTATTTT
TRBJ2-4	-	TRBV5-1	few	CASSLEQAGLDIQYF	TGCGCCAGCAGCTTGGAACAGGCGGGCTTGGACATTCAGTACTTC
TRBJ2-5	-	TRBV11-2	-	CASSLEQGGGKETQYF	TGTGCCAGCAGCTTAGAACAGGGTGGCGGAAAAGAGACCCAGTACTTC
TRBJ1-2	-	TRBV6-1	once	CASSDMGRAYGYTF	TGTGCCAGCAGTGATATGGGCCGTGCTTATGGCTACACCTTC
TRBJ2-1	TRBD1	TRBV11-3	-	CASSIRQGSYNEQFF	TGTGCCAGCAGTATTAGACAGGGGTCCTACAATGAGCAGTTCTTC
TRBJ2-3	TRBD2	TRBV6-5	-	CASSPLAGGPDTQYF	TGTGCCAGCAGCCCTCTAGCGGGAGGGCCCGATACGCAGTATTTT
TRBJ2-7	-	TRBV9	-	CASSLTSRADEQYF	TGTGCCAGCAGCTTAACGAGCAGGGCCGACGAGCAGTACTTC
TRBJ2-1	-	TRBV4-1	-	CASSQDWAELQFF	TGCGCCAGCAGCCAAGATTGGGCCGAGTTGCAGTTCTTC
TRBJ2-7	-	TRBV7-6	-	CASSLGDLGPYEQYF	TGTGCCAGCAGCTTAGGAGATCTTGGGCCCTACGAGCAGTACTTC
TRBJ2-3	TRBD2	TRBV9	-	CASSVGTSGLASTDTQYF	TGTGCCAGCAGCGTCGGGACTAGCGGGCTCGCTAGCACAGATACGCAGTATTTT
TRBJ2-2	TRBD2	TRBV7-9	-	CASSSGLAWAGELFF	TGTGCCAGCAGCAGTGGACTAGCGTGGGCCGGGGAGCTGTTTTTT